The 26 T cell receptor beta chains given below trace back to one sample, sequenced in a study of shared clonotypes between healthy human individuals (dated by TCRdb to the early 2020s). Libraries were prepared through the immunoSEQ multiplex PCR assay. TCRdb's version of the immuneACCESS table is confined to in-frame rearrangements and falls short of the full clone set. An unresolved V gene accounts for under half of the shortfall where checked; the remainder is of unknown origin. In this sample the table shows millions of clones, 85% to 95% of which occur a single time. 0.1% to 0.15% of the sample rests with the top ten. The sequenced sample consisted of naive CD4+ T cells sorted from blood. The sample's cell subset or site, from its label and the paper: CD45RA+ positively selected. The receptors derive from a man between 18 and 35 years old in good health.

CDR3 amino acids: CASRRQGANSPLHF. The CDR3 DNA reads TGTGCCAGCAGGCGGCAGGGGGCTAATTCACCCCTCCACTTT. The chain carries TRBV7-2 and TRBJ1-6, with 8 bases that match TRBD1. Germline V gene data show CDR1 as SGHTA and CDR2 as FQGNSA. The CDR3 is made up of 14 amino acids. V gave up 6 bases and J gave up 6 bases; unmatched junction bases: 4.

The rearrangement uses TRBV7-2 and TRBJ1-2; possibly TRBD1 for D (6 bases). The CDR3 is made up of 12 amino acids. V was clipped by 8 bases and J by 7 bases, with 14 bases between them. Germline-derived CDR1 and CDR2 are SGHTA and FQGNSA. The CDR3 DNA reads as TGTGCCAGCCTAGGGGGAATCGGTGGCTACACCTTC. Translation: CASLGGIGGYTF.

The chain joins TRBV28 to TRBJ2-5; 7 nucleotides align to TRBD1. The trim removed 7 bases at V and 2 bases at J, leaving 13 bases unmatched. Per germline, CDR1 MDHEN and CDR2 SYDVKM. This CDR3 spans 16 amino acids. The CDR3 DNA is TGTGCCAGCACACCACTTGACCGGGACAGACAAGAGACCCAGTACTTC. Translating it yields CASTPLDRDRQETQYF.

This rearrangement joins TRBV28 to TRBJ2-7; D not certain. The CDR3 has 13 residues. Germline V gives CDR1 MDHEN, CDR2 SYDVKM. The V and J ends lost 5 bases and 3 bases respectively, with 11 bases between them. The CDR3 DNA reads TGTGCCAGCAGTGGGCCGGCGATCTACGAGCAGTACTTC. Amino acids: CASSGPAIYEQYF. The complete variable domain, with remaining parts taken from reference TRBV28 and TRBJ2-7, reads DVKVTQSSRYLVKRTGEKVFLECVQDMDHENMFWYRQDPGLGLRLIYFSYDVKMKEKGDIPEGYSVSREKKERFSLILESASTNQTSMYLCASSGPAIYEQYFGPGTRLTVT.

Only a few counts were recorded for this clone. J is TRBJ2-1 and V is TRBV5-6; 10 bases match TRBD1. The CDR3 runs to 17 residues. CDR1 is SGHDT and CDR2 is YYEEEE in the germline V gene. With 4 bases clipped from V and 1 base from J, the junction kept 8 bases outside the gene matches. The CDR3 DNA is TGTGCCAGCAGCCCCGGGACAGGGGTCCCATCCTACAATGAGCAGTTCTTC. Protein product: CASSPGTGVPSYNEQFF.

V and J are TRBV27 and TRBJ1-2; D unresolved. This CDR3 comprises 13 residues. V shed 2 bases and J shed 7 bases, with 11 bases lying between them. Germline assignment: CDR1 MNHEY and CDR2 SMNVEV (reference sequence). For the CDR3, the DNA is TGTGCCAGCAGTTTAGATCGCGGTAGTGGCTACACCTTC. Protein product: CASSLDRGSGYTF.

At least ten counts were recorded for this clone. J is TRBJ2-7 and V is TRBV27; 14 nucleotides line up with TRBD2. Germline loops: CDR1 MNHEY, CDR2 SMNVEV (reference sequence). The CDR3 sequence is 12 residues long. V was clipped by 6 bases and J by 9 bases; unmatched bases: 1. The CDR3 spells CASSGTSGGQYF. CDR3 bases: TGTGCCAGCAGCGGGACTAGCGGGGGGCAGTACTTC.

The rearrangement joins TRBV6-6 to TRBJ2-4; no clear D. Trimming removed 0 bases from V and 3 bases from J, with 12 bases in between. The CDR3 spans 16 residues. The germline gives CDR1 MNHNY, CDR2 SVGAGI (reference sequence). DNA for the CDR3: TGTGCCAGCAGTTACTCGTCAGTCTCGTTCAAAAACATTCAGTACTTC. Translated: CASSYSSVSFKNIQYF.

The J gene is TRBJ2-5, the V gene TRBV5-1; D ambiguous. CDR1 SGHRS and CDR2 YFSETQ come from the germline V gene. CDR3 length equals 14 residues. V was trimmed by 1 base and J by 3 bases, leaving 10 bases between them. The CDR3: CASSLKLAEETQYF. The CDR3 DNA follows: TGCGCCAGCAGCTTGAAATTAGCAGAAGAGACCCAGTACTTC.

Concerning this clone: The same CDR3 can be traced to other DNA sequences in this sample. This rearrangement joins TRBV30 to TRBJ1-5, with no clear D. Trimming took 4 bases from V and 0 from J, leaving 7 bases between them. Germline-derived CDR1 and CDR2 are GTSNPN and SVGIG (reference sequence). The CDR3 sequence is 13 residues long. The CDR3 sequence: CAWTGNSNQPQHF. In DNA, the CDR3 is TGTGCCTGGACAGGAAATAGCAATCAGCCCCAGCATTTT.

The CDR3 coding sequence is TGTGCCAGCAGTAGCAGTGGCGAGCAGTACTTC. Encoded protein: CASSSSGEQYF. V is TRBV6-5 and J is TRBJ2-7; D is unclear. CDR3 length equals 11 residues. The V gene's germline CDR1 is MNHEY and CDR2 SVGAGI. V gave up 5 bases and J gave up 6 bases, with 8 bases separating them.

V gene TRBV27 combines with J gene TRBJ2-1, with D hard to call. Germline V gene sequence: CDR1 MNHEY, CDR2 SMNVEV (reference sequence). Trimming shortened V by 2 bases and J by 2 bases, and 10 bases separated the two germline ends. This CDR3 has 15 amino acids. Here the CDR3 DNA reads TGTGCCAGCAGTTTAGGGAAAGGAACCTACAATGAGCAGTTCTTC. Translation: CASSLGKGTYNEQFF.

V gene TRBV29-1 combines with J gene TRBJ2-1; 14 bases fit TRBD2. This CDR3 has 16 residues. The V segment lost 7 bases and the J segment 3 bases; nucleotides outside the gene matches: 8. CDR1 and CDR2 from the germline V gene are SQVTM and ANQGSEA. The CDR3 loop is CSGSSGTSGSYNEQFF. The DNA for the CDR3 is TGCAGCGGAAGCTCCGGGACTAGCGGGAGCTACAATGAGCAGTTCTTC.

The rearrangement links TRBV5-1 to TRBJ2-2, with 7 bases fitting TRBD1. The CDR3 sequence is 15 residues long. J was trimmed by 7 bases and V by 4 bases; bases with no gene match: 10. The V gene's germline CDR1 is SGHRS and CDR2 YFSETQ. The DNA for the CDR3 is TGCGCCAGCAGCATACAGGGGTACGCAGGCGGGGAGCTGTTTTTT. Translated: CASSIQGYAGGELFF.

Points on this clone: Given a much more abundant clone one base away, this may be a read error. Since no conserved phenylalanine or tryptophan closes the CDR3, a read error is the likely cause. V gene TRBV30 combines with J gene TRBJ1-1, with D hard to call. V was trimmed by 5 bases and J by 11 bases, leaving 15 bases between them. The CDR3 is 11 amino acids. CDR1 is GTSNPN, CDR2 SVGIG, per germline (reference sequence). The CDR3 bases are TGTGCCTGGGTTTGGACTCATACTGCTTTCCTT. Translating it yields CAWVWTHTAFL.

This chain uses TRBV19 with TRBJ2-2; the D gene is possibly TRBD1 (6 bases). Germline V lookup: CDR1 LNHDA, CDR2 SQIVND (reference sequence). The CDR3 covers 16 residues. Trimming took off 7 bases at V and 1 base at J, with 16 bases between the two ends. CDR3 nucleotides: TGTGCCAGTACCGCCGCAGGGGAAAGGAACACCGGGGAGCTGTTTTTT. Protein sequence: CASTAAGERNTGELFF.

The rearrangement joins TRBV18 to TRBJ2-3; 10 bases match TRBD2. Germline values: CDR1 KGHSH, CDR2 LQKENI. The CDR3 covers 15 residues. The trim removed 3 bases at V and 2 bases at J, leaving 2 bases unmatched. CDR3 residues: CASSPSGGLTDTQYF. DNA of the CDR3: TGTGCCAGCTCACCTAGCGGGGGGCTCACAGATACGCAGTATTTT.

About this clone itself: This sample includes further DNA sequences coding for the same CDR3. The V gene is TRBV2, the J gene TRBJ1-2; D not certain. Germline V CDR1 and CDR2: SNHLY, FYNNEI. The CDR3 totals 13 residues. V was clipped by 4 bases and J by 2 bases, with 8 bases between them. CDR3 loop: CASSVSGNYGYTF. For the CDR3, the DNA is TGTGCCAGCAGTGTGTCCGGGAACTATGGCTACACCTTC. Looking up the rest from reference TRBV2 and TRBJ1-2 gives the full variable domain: EPEVTQTPSHQVTQMGQEVILRCVPISNHLYFYWYRQILGQKVEFLVSFYNNEISEKSEIFDDQFSVERPDGSNFTLKIRSTKLEDSAMYFCASSVSGNYGYTFGSGTRLTVV.

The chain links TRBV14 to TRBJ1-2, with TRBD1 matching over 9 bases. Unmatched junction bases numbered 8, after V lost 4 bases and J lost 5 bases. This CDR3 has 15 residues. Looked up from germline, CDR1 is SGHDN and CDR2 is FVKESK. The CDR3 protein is CASSLDRGNWYGYTF. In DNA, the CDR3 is TGTGCCAGCAGCCTAGACAGGGGGAATTGGTATGGCTACACCTTC.

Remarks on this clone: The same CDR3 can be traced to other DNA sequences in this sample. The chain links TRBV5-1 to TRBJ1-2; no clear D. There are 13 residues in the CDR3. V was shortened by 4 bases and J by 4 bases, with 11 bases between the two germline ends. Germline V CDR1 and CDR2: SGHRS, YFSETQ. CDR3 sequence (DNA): TGCGCCAGCAGCCCGGACGGAGCCTATGGCTACACCTTC. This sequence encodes CASSPDGAYGYTF.

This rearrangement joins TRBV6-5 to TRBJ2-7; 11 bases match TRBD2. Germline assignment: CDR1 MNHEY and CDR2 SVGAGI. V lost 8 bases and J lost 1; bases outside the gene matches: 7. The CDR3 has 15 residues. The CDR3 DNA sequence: TGTGCCAGCTCTCACGGGACTAGCGGATCCTACGAGCAGTACTTC. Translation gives CASSHGTSGSYEQYF.

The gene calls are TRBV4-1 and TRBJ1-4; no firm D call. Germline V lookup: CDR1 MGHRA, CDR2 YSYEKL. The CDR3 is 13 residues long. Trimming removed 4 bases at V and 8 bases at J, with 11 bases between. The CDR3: CASSRDGREKLFF. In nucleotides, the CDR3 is TGCGCCAGCAGCCGCGACGGACGAGAAAAACTGTTTTTT.

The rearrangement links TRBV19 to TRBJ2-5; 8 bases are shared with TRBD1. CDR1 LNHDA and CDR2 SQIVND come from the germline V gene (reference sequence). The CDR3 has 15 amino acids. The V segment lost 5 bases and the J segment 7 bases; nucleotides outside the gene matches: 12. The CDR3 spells CASSSGQGQTGTQYF. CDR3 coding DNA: TGTGCCAGTAGTTCCGGACAGGGTCAAACGGGGACCCAGTACTTC.

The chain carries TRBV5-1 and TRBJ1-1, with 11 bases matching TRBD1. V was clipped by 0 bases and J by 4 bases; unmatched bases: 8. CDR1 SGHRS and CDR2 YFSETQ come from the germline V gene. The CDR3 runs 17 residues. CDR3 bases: TGCGCCAGCAGCTTGGGCGGACAGGGGGCCTTCCTCACTGAAGCTTTCTTT. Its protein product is CASSLGGQGAFLTEAFF.

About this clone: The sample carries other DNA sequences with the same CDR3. The CDR3 bases are TGTGCCAGCAGCTTCGGGGGGTTGAACACTGAAGCTTTCTTT. It yields the protein CASSFGGLNTEAFF. The chain is built from TRBV7-9 and TRBJ1-1, with D possibly matching TRBD1 (5 bases). V gave up 3 bases and J gave up 0 bases, with 8 bases separating them. The CDR3 is 14 amino acids. Germline loops: CDR1 SEHNR, CDR2 FQNEAQ (reference sequence).

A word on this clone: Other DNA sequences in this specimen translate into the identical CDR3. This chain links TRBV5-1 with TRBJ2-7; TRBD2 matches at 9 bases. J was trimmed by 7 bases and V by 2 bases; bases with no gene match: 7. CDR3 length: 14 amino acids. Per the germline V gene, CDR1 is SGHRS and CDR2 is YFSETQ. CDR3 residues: CASSLLAGPGEQYF. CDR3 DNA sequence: TGCGCCAGCAGCTTACTAGCGGGTCCGGGGGAGCAGTACTTC.